The 13 T cell receptor beta chains below come from one sample, sequenced in a study of Ad26.COV2.S vaccination and SARS-CoV-2 variants. Treatment defined: roughly 18 received Ad26.COV2.S at low or high dose, single or two shots; about 5 received placebo; per-sample allocation not given. The investigators took samples on day 63 after the first vaccine or placebo injection. Repertoires were generated with immunoSEQ multiplex PCR, while TCRdb's copy carries only in-frame clones and drops some. Here the sample spans 380,000 or so clones, around 82% being singletons. Material: peripheral blood, obtained in a trial of Ad26.COV2.S vaccine versus placebo. The receptors were sampled from a person between 18 and 65 years old who received the Ad26.COV2.S COVID-19 vaccine or a placebo.

J is TRBJ2-2 and V is TRBV3-1 (or the pseudogene TRBV3-2); a possible D gene is TRBD2 (6 bases). This CDR3 region has 16 residues. V lost 1 base and J lost 7, with 16 bases in between. CDR1 and CDR2 (germline): LGHDT, YNNKEL (reference sequence). The CDR3 DNA follows: TGTGCCAGCAGCCAAGTTCCGGGAGTTGGCGGCGGGGAGCTGTTTTTT. Residues: CASSQVPGVGGGELFF.

This chain joins TRBV7-9 and TRBJ2-5; TRBD1 or TRBD2 may be the D gene (6 bases each). V lost 1 base to trimming and J lost 1 base, with 10 bases between them. Germline V gene lookup returns CDR1 SEHNR and CDR2 FQNEAQ (reference sequence). The CDR3 covers 15 residues. The CDR3 coding sequence is TGTGCCAGCAGCTTAGTAGGGGGGAGCCAAGAGACCCAGTACTTC. Translating it yields CASSLVGGSQETQYF. The full variable domain, with the rest looked up from reference TRBV7-9 and TRBJ2-5, is DTGVSQNPRHKITKRGQNVTFRCDPISEHNRLYWYRQTLGQGPEFLTYFQNEAQLEKSRLLSDRFSAERPKGSFSTLEIQRTEQGDSAMYLCASSLVGGSQETQYFGPGTRLLVL.

About this clone itself: With a much larger clone just one base away, this may be a read error. The chain uses TRBV2 and TRBJ2-6; no reliable D call. The CDR3 spans 13 residues. The ends were cut back, 6 bases at V and 0 bases at J, with 3 bases in the middle. Germline CDR1 is SNHLY and CDR2 is FYNNEI. CDR3 in amino acids: CASRDSGANVLTF. The CDR3 DNA reads TGTGCCAGCAGGGACTCTGGGGCCAACGTCCTGACTTTC.

The chain combines TRBV10-3 with TRBJ2-3; D is perhaps TRBD1 (5 bases). With 10 bases removed from V and 2 bases from J, the gap between germline ends came to 10 bases. Germline CDR1 and CDR2: ENHRY and SYGVKD. The CDR3 runs to 12 residues. The CDR3 loop reads CATARATDTQYF. CDR3 DNA sequence: TGTGCCACAGCCAGGGCCACAGATACGCAGTATTTT.

This clone was found a few times. The chain uses TRBV7-6 and TRBJ1-6; D is ambiguous. CDR1 is SGHVS and CDR2 is FNYEAQ in the germline V gene. Trimming left V 3 bases short and J 7 bases short, with 25 bases between. This CDR3 is 19 amino acids long. The DNA for the CDR3 is TGTGCCAGCAGCTTCTCGAGAGGGCCACCTAGGACGTCAAATTCACCCCTCCACTTT. It translates to CASSFSRGPPRTSNSPLHF.

V is TRBV6-5 and J is TRBJ2-3, with 8 bases that match TRBD2. Trimming cost V 6 bases and J 0 bases; bases outside gene matches: 5. Germline CDR1 is MNHEY and CDR2 is SVGAGI. The CDR3 runs 15 residues. The CDR3 region has the DNA TGTGCCAGCAGCTTGCGGGGGGATAGCACAGATACGCAGTATTTT. Amino acids: CASSLRGDSTDTQYF.

The V and J genes are TRBV30 and TRBJ1-4; maybe TRBD1 (6 bases). V shed 6 bases and J shed 8 bases, with 22 bases lying between them. This CDR3 is built from 15 residues. Germline-derived CDR1 and CDR2 are GTSNPN and SVGIG (reference sequence). DNA for the CDR3: TGTGCCTGCGCCCCTGCTGGGACAATGGGAGAAAAACTGTTTTTT. It yields the protein CACAPAGTMGEKLFF.

The V call is TRBV4-3, the J call TRBJ2-2; 7 bases are shared with TRBD2. CDR3 length equals 20 residues. The V gene end was trimmed by 0 bases and the J gene end by 3 bases; junction bases not matched to a gene: 16. Per the germline V gene, CDR1 is LGHNA and CDR2 is YSLEER. The DNA for the CDR3 is TGCGCCAGCAGCCAAGAAGTCTTGGTTTTCAGGGAGGGCGACACCGGGGAGCTGTTTTTT. It codes for CASSQEVLVFREGDTGELFF.

This chain uses TRBV5-1 with TRBJ2-7; 11 bases line up with TRBD2. This CDR3 has 16 residues. J was trimmed by 1 base and V by 5 bases; bases with no gene match: 8. The germline CDR1 and CDR2 sequences are SGHRS and YFSETQ. CDR3 DNA sequence: TGCGCCAGCAGGTTTCTGCTAGCGGGAGGATCCTACGAGCAGTACTTC. Protein sequence: CASRFLLAGGSYEQYF.

The chain links TRBV7-9 to TRBJ2-2; unclear D gene. This CDR3 is built from 18 residues. The V and J ends lost 6 bases and 1 base respectively, with 21 bases between them. The germline V gene has CDR1 SEHNR and CDR2 FQNEAQ (reference sequence). CDR3: CASSFRSTFSRNTGELFF. CDR3 bases: TGTGCCAGCAGTTTTAGGAGCACTTTTAGTAGGAACACCGGGGAGCTGTTTTTT.

V usage is TRBV10-1 and J usage is TRBJ2-1; D call uncertain. Germline V gene sequence: CDR1 WNHNN, CDR2 SYGVQD (reference sequence). The germline V and J ends were trimmed by 4 bases and 7 bases, with 14 bases remaining between them. The CDR3 extends over 14 amino acids. In DNA form, the CDR3 reads TGCGCCAGCAGTGCTCCGGGTCGCTTGAATGAGCAGTTCTTC. Encoded protein: CASSAPGRLNEQFF.

The rearrangement links TRBV11-2 to TRBJ2-3; possibly TRBD2 for D (6 bases). The length of the CDR3 is 16 residues. From germline, CDR1 is SGHAT and CDR2 FQNNGV. Trimming cost V 1 base and J 0 bases, with 11 bases left between them. The CDR3 spells CASSLGSGRSTDTQYF. CDR3 coding DNA: TGTGCCAGCAGCTTAGGTAGCGGTCGGAGCACAGATACGCAGTATTTT.

V gene TRBV18 combines with J gene TRBJ2-7; 9 bases are shared with TRBD2. CDR1 and CDR2 (germline): KGHSH, LQKENI. V lost 2 bases and J lost 7; bases outside the gene matches: 6. This CDR3 comprises 14 residues. The CDR3 spells CASSPRTSVGEQYF. In DNA, the CDR3 is TGTGCCAGCTCACCAAGGACTAGCGTAGGGGAGCAGTACTTC.